This is a list of T cell receptor beta chains from one sample in a study of blood T cell repertoires in COVID-19. Only in-frame clones appear in the TCRdb table, and some are missing; sequencing was by immunoSEQ multiplex PCR. The table has tens of thousands of clones, around 87% seen once. Source material: peripheral blood. The receptors come from a woman aged 60-70 years with COVID-19, enrolled during active disease. CDR3s include the opening cysteine and the closing phenylalanine or tryptophan. D genes are given only for firm matches. Rows give clone size only sometimes, using once, few, many, or a class for an expanded clone.

D gene	J gene	CDR3 length	V gene	clone size	CDR3 DNA	CDR3 protein
NA	TRBJ1-6	12	TRBV19	NA	TGTGCCAGTAGTTTACTTAATTCACCCCTCCACTTT	CASSLLNSPLHF
TRBD1	TRBJ1-6	17	TRBV5-1	NA	TGCGCCAGCAGCTTGGAGGGACAGCTGAAGTCAAATTCACCCCTCCACTTT	CASSLEGQLKSNSPLHF
NA	TRBJ2-5	11	TRBV20-1	NA	TGCAGTGCTAGAATAGCAGAGACCCAGTACTTC	CSARIAETQYF
NA	TRBJ2-3	16	TRBV27	NA	TGTGCCAGCAGTTTAGGTGTGGGGCGCGGCACAGATACGCAGTATTTT	CASSLGVGRGTDTQYF
NA	TRBJ1-5	15	TRBV19	NA	TGTGCCAGCAGCGGGACTGGCCCTAGCAATCAGCCCCAGCATTTT	CASSGTGPSNQPQHF
NA	TRBJ2-3	14	TRBV7-8	few	TGTGCCAGCAGCTTATTTTTCGGCACAGATACGCAGTATTTT	CASSLFFGTDTQYF
NA	TRBJ1-4	15	TRBV28	NA	TGTGCCAGCAGTTTATCAGGGATGGCTAATGAAAAACTGTTTTTT	CASSLSGMANEKLFF
NA	TRBJ1-2	14	TRBV6-5	NA	TGTGCCAGCAGTTATAGGGACACTAACTATGGCTACACCTTC	CASSYRDTNYGYTF
NA	TRBJ2-7	13	TRBV6-1	NA	TGTGCCAGCAGTGAAAGCAGGGTTGGCGAGCAGTACTTC	CASSESRVGEQYF
TRBD2	TRBJ2-1	14	TRBV30	NA	TGTGCCTGGAGTGCACTAGCGGGAGCCTATGAGCAGTTCTTC	CAWSALAGAYEQFF
NA	TRBJ1-5	14	TRBV2	NA	TGTGCCAGCAGCCGGGACATGAGCAATCAGCCCCAGCATTTT	CASSRDMSNQPQHF
NA	TRBJ2-6	19	TRBV4-2	NA	TGTGCCAGCAGCCAAAGGGGGGGGCCCCGAGGGTCTGGGGCCAACGTCCTGACTTTC	CASSQRGGPRGSGANVLTF
NA	TRBJ2-5	14	TRBV28	NA	TGTGCCAGCAGTCCACAAGACAGTCAAGAGACCCAGTACTTC	CASSPQDSQETQYF
TRBD2	TRBJ2-5	18	TRBV19	NA	TGTGCCAGTAGTACCGGGACTAGCGGGAGAGGGGGGAGGCAGACCCAGTACTTC	CASSTGTSGRGGRQTQYF
NA	TRBJ1-6	14	TRBV2	NA	TGTGCCAGCAGCGGCAGGGTCGGGAATTCACCCCTCCACTTT	CASSGRVGNSPLHF
NA	TRBJ2-3	15	TRBV19	NA	TGTGCCAGTAGTATTCGAGGAGCCGACACAGATACGCAGTATTTT	CASSIRGADTDTQYF
TRBD2	TRBJ2-1	20	TRBV19	NA	TGTGCCAGTAGTATAGGGGGGGGCGGACTAGCGGGAGATCGTTACAATGAGCAGTTCTTC	CASSIGGGGLAGDRYNEQFF
NA	TRBJ2-7	16	TRBV7-9	NA	TGTGCCAGCAGCCGAGGAAGACGGGGGAGCTCCTACGAGCAGTACTTC	CASSRGRRGSSYEQYF
TRBD1	TRBJ2-1	17	TRBV9	NA	TGTGCCAGCAGCGTAAATCCCCAGGGGGTAAGGGGCAATGAGCAGTTCTTC	CASSVNPQGVRGNEQFF
NA	TRBJ1-2	14	TRBV2	NA	TGTGCCAGCGCGCGACAGGACCTCTCGATTGGCTACACCTTC	CASARQDLSIGYTF
NA	TRBJ1-1	12	TRBV6-2/TRBV6-3	NA	TGTGCCAGCAGTTACCCGGACACTGAAGCTTTCTTT	CASSYPDTEAFF
NA	TRBJ2-1	15	TRBV27	NA	TGTGCCAGCAGTTTATATCCAATAGCTTCTAATGAGCAGTTCTTC	CASSLYPIASNEQFF
NA	TRBJ1-1	14	TRBV30	NA	TGTGCCTGGAGCGCGGGACGGATGAACACTGAAGCTTTCTTT	CAWSAGRMNTEAFF
NA	TRBJ1-5	13	TRBV2	NA	TGTGCCAGCAGTTGGGGGGGCAATCAGCCCCAGCATTTT	CASSWGGNQPQHF
NA	TRBJ2-2	15	TRBV24-1	few	TGTGCCACCAGAGCAGGGGATAGGGACACCGGGGAGCTGTTTTTT	CATRAGDRDTGELFF
TRBD1	TRBJ2-2	15	TRBV3-1/TRBV3-2	NA	TGTGCCAGCAGCCTCGGGACAGCAAACACCGGGGAGCTGTTTTTT	CASSLGTANTGELFF
NA	TRBJ2-3	12	TRBV28	NA	TGTGCCACCAACAGGGTCCCAGATACGCAGTATTTT	CATNRVPDTQYF
NA	TRBJ2-1	16	TRBV6-1	few	TGTGCCAGCAGTGGAAGGGGGACTACATCTGTTGCTGAGCAGTTCTTC	CASSGRGTTSVAEQFF
TRBD1	TRBJ1-6	16	TRBV4-1	NA	TGCGCCAGCAGCCAAGTCGTCGGACAGGGCCCTTCACCCCTCCACTTT	CASSQVVGQGPSPLHF
TRBD1	TRBJ2-1	16	TRBV2	NA	TGTGCCAGCAGGACAGGGGCTTCTCGTTCCTACAATGAGCAGTTCTTC	CASRTGASRSYNEQFF
NA	TRBJ2-7	13	TRBV6-5	NA	TGTGCCAGCAGTTTGGGACAAGGATACGAGCAGTACTTC	CASSLGQGYEQYF
NA	TRBJ1-2	18	TRBV4-2	NA	TGTGCCAGCAGCCAAACCCCTACCATATTGGGAGGCTCTATGGGCTACACCTTC	CASSQTPTILGGSMGYTF
NA	TRBJ1-1	15	TRBV15	few	TGTGCCACCAGGGACGGGGGGCGAAGGAACACTGAAGCTTTCTTT	CATRDGGRRNTEAFF
NA	TRBJ2-2	14	TRBV24-1	NA	TGTGCCACCAGGGGGGCTCCAGACACCGGGGAGCTGTTTTTT	CATRGAPDTGELFF
NA	TRBJ1-1	12	TRBV6-5	NA	TGTGCCAGCCGCCGGGGGGACACTGAAGCTTTCTTT	CASRRGDTEAFF
NA	TRBJ2-7	13	TRBV27	NA	TGTGCCAGCAGTTCGACTTCGGTGAGGGTGCAGTACTTC	CASSSTSVRVQYF
TRBD1	TRBJ1-4	14	TRBV29-1	few	TGCAGCGCTAGGGGGCTGGGGCGAGATGAAAAACTGTTTTTT	CSARGLGRDEKLFF
TRBD1	TRBJ1-2	15	TRBV6-6	NA	TGTGCCAGCAGTGACCGACAGGGGTTTAATAGGGGCTACACCTTC	CASSDRQGFNRGYTF
NA	TRBJ1-5	18	TRBV6-6	NA	TGTGCCAGCAGCCGAACGACGATTGACTATGGGTCAAGTCAGCCCCAGCATTTT	CASSRTTIDYGSSQPQHF
NA	TRBJ1-2	15	TRBV5-6	NA	TGTGCCAGCAGCGGGGTCGGCGGGAGGAAAGACGGCTACACCTTC	CASSGVGGRKDGYTF
TRBD1	TRBJ1-5	16	TRBV7-3	NA	TGTGCCAGCAGACTACAGGGGGCGGATGGCAATCAGCCCCAGCATTTT	CASRLQGADGNQPQHF
NA	TRBJ1-1	13	TRBV18	NA	TGTGCCAGCTCACCATCAGGGAACACTGAAGCTTTCTTT	CASSPSGNTEAFF
NA	TRBJ1-4	13	TRBV2	NA	TGTGCCAGCAGTGTGGTCGCGAATGAAAAACTGTTTTTT	CASSVVANEKLFF
TRBD2	TRBJ2-7	17	TRBV13	NA	TGTGCCAGCAGCTTAGGGGGACTAGGCCAGACGGTGAACGAGCAGTACTTC	CASSLGGLGQTVNEQYF
NA	TRBJ2-5	13	TRBV12-3/TRBV12-4	NA	TGTGCCAGCAGGAGGACGGGGCAAGAGACCCAGTACTTC	CASRRTGQETQYF
NA	TRBJ2-1	15	TRBV18	NA	TGTGCCACAATGAAAGGCGGGACTGGCTACAATGAGCAGTTCTTC	CATMKGGTGYNEQFF